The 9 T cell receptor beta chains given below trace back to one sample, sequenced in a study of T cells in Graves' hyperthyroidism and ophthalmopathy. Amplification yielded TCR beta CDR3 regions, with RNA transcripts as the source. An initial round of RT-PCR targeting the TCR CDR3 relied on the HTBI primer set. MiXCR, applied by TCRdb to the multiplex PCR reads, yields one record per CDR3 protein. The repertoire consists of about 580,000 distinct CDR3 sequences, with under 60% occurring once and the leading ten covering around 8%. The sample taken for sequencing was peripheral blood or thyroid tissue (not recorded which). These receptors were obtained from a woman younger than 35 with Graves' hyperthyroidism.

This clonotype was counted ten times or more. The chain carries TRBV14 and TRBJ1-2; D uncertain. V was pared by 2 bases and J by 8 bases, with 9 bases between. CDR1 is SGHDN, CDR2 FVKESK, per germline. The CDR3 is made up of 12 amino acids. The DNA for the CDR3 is TGTGCCAGCAGCCAACAGTCGCGGGGCTACACCTTC. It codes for CASSQQSRGYTF.

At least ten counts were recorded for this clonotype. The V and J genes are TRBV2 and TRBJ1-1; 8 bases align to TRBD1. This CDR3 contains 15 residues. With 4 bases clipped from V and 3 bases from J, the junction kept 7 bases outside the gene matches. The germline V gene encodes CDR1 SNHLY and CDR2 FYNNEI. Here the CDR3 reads CASSGRDRIYTEAFF. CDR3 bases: TGTGCCAGCAGTGGCCGGGACAGGATCTACACTGAAGCTTTCTTT. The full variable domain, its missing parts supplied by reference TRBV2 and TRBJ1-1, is EPEVTQTPSHQVTQMGQEVILRCVPISNHLYFYWYRQILGQKVEFLVSFYNNEISEKSEIFDDQFSVERPDGSNFTLKIRSTKLEDSAMYFCASSGRDRIYTEAFFGQGTRLTVV.

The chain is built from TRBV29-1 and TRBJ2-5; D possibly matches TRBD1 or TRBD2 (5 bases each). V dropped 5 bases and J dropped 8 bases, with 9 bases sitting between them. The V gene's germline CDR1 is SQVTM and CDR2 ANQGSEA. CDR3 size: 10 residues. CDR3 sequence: CSVYRDTQYF. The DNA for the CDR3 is TGCAGCGTTTACCGGGACACCCAGTACTTC.

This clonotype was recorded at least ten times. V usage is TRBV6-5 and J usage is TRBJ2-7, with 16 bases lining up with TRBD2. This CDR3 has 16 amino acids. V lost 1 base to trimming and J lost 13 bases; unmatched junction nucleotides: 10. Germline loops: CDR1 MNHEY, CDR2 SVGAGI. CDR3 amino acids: CASSYLHGTSGRAVYF. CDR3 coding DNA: TGTGCCAGCAGTTACTTACATGGGACTAGCGGGAGGGCTGTCTACTTC.

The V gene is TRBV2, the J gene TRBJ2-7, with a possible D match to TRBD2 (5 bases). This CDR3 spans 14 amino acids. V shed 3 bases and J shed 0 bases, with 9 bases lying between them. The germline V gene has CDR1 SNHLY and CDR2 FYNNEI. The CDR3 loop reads CASSEERDSYEQYF. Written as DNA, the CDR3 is TGTGCCAGCAGTGAGGAACGGGACTCCTACGAGCAGTACTTC.

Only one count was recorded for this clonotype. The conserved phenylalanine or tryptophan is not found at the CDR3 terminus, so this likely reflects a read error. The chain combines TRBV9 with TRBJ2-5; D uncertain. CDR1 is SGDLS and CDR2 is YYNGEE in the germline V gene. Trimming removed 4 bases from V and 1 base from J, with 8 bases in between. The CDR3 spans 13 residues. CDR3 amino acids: CASSLVSQETQYL. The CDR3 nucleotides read TGTGCCAGCAGCTTGGTCTCCCAAGAGACCCAGTACCTC.

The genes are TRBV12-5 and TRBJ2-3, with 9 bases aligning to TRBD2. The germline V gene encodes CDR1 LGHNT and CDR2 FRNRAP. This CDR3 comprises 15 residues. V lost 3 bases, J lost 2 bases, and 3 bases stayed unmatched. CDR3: CASGFLAGYTDTQYF. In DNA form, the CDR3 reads TGTGCTAGTGGTTTTCTAGCGGGATACACAGATACGCAGTATTTT.

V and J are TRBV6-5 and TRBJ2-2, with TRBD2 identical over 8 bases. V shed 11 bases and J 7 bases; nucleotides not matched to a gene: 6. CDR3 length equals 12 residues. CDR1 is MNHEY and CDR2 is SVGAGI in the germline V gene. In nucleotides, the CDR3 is TGTGCCGCCCGGGAGGGCCACGGGGAGCTGTTTTTT. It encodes CAAREGHGELFF.

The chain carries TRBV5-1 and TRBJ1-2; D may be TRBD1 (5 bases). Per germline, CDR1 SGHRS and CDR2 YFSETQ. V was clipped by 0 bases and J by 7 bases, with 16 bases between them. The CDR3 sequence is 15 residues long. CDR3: CASSLGTGQSLGYTF. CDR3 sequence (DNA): TGCGCCAGCAGCTTGGGAACAGGACAATCACTTGGCTACACCTTC.